This T cell receptor (beta chain) was captured by sequencing in a study of T cell changes during pregnancy in multiple sclerosis. Assay: immunoSEQ multiplex PCR; the TCRdb copy retains only in-frame clones and omits some. Among approximately 80,000 clones listed, approximately 92% were seen once. Trimming pared 2 bases from V and 5 bases from J, leaving 12 bases between. The germline V gene encodes CDR1 SEHNR and CDR2 FQNEAQ (reference sequence). The CDR3 spans 14 residues. The TCR originated in a female donor in good health, enrolled as a control in a pregnancy study. The material sequenced was peripheral blood, taken in the second trimester of pregnancy. The chain combines TRBV7-9 with TRBJ1-2, with D uncertain. In nucleotides, the CDR3 is TGTGCCAGCAGCTTAATCGAGAGCACTTATGGCTACACCTTC. Protein: CASSLIESTYGYTF.